This TCR beta chain was identified during a study of T cell responses to AZD1222 COVID-19 vaccine. The data were produced by immunoSEQ multiplex PCR, yet TCRdb's version contains in-frame clones alone and is incomplete. The sample has approximately 220,000 clones; 85% to 95% are singletons. The CDR3 is 15 amino acids. In germline, CDR1 is MRHNA, CDR2 SNTAGT. Trimming took off 0 bases at V and 4 bases at J, with 12 bases between the two ends. This receptor was identified in an adult in good health. The J gene is TRBJ1-2, the V gene TRBV6-4; possible D gene TRBD1, 6 bases. Sequencing was performed on peripheral blood, taken on day 0 of MenACWY control vaccination. This chain's CDR3 is CASSDSSGGRYGYTF. The CDR3 bases are TGTGCCAGCAGTGACTCTTCGGGGGGCCGCTATGGCTACACCTTC.